The source of this TCR beta chain is a study of shared clonotypes between healthy human individuals. CD45RO-negative, CCR7-selected cells formed the naive CD8 fraction, which excluded terminally differentiated effector memory CD45RA+ cells. The germline CDR1 and CDR2 sequences are LNHDA and SQIVND (reference sequence). The length of the CDR3 is 14 residues. Trimming pared 7 bases from V and 0 bases from J, leaving 12 bases between. In the study's own analysis: ImmunoSEQ yielded junction-only sequences lacking quality scores, so filtering differed. Libraries were prepared by immunoSEQ multiplex PCR; TCRdb keeps only in-frame clonotypes and omits some of them. V and J calls and clone size are copied from that table; D and trimming were computed from the DNA. The repertoire has about 2 million clones, about 95% of them found once; the top ten carry 1% to 1.5%.

This clonotype originated in a man younger than 30 in good health. The source material was naive CD8+ T cells sorted from blood. The chain carries TRBV19 and TRBJ1-2; no clear D gene. CDR3 sequence reads: CASTPDYSNYGYTF. DNA for the CDR3: TGTGCCAGTACCCCAGATTATTCTAACTATGGCTACACCTTC.